The subject of this entry is one T cell receptor (beta chain). The sample belongs to a study of blood T cell repertoires in COVID-19. The junction had 4 bases not matched to a gene; V was cut back by 7 bases and J by 0 bases. Germline CDR1 LGHDT, CDR2 YNNKEL (reference sequence). This CDR3 spans 16 amino acids. TCRdb's copy holds only in-frame clones and misses some; the assay was immunoSEQ multiplex PCR. This table has under 350,000 clones, 70% to 90% appearing once. V gene TRBV3-1 (or the pseudogene TRBV3-2) combines with J gene TRBJ1-6, with 9 bases aligning to TRBD1. The source material was PBMCs or T cells enriched from blood (not recorded which). This TCR came from a woman aged 40-49 years with acute COVID-19. The CDR3 here is CASKDRGSSYNSPLHF. The CDR3, as DNA: TGTGCCAGCAAGGACAGGGGCAGCTCCTATAATTCACCCCTCCACTTT.